Shown below are 15 T cell receptor beta chains from a single sample sequenced in a study of T cells after yellow fever vaccination. MiXCR, run by TCRdb on the 5' RACE reads, gives a single entry per CDR3 protein. The sample shows hundreds of thousands of distinct CDR3 sequences, roughly 14% of them seen only once. Sequenced material: PBMCs, taken on the day of the yellow fever booster vaccination. The receptors were gathered from a man aged 25-45 years who received the YFV17D yellow fever vaccine.

The rearrangement uses TRBV20-1 and TRBJ2-1; the D gene could be TRBD1 or TRBD2 (5 bases each). V dropped 1 base and J dropped 5 bases, with 15 bases sitting between them. CDR3 size: 15 residues. Germline values: CDR1 DFQATT, CDR2 SNEGSKA (reference sequence). CDR3 nucleotide sequence: TGCAGTGCTAGAGTTTCGGGACCCCGGGACAATGAGCAGTTCTTC. Translated: CSARVSGPRDNEQFF.

As to this clonotype: A junction end diverges from the germline sequence, so it may reflect a read error. The chain's CDR3 is CVSSFNGALEQYF. The CDR3 DNA is TGTGTCAGCAGTTTTAACGGTGCCCTCGAGCAGTACTTC. V gene TRBV12-3 or TRBV12-4 combines with J gene TRBJ2-7; D remains unclear. This CDR3 has 13 residues.

V usage is TRBV7-8 and J usage is TRBJ1-1; D is perhaps TRBD1 (6 bases). This CDR3 has 15 residues. Germline V gene data show CDR1 as SGHVS and CDR2 as FQNEAQ. Trimming cost V 3 bases and J 1 base, with 12 bases left between them. CDR3 sequence: CASSFNGQWNTEAFF. The DNA for the CDR3 is TGTGCCAGCAGCTTCAATGGACAGTGGAACACTGAAGCTTTCTTT.

The sample holds a few counts of this clonotype. The chain has TRBV5-1 and TRBJ2-1; 9 bases agree with TRBD2. V shed 4 bases, J shed 3 bases, and the junction held 8 bases outside the gene matches. The CDR3 runs to 16 residues. From germline, CDR1 is SGHRS and CDR2 YFSETQ. CDR3: CASSPTLAGSYNEQFF. CDR3 in DNA: TGCGCCAGCAGCCCAACTCTAGCGGGAAGCTACAATGAGCAGTTCTTC.

This clonotype turned up a few times. The rearrangement joins TRBV12-3 or TRBV12-4 to TRBJ2-7; the D is unclear. The CDR3 contains 13 residues. V lost 3 bases to trimming and J lost 4 bases, with 10 bases between them. The CDR3 coding sequence is TGTGCCAGCAGTTTTGGGGTCTCTTACGAGCAGTACTTC. Amino acid sequence: CASSFGVSYEQYF.

The V gene is TRBV5-4, the J gene TRBJ2-3; the D gene is possibly TRBD2 (6 bases). Trimming removed 0 bases from V and 0 bases from J, with 11 bases in between. The germline V gene encodes CDR1 SGHNT and CDR2 YYREEE (reference sequence). CDR3 length: 16 amino acids. As DNA, the CDR3 is TGTGCCAGCAGCTTGGAGGTTGGGACTAGCACAGATACGCAGTATTTT. Translating gives CASSLEVGTSTDTQYF.

CDR3 bases: TGTGCCAGCAGCCATGAGGGACTAGCGGGAGTCGATGAGCAGTTCTTC. Its translation: CASSHEGLAGVDEQFF. The chain joins TRBV3-1 to TRBJ2-1; 14 positions match TRBD2. The ends lost 3 bases at V and 8 bases at J; junction bases unmatched: 6. CDR1 LGHDT and CDR2 YNNKEL come from the germline V gene (reference sequence). The CDR3 has 16 amino acids.

The chain has TRBV5-1 and TRBJ2-7, with a weak D call TRBD2 (5 bases). The CDR3 contains 13 residues. V was clipped by 4 bases and J by 2 bases, with 10 bases between them. Germline V CDR1 and CDR2: SGHRS, YFSETQ. The CDR3 DNA reads TGCGCCAGCAGCCCTAATAGCGCCTACGAGCAGTACTTC. It yields the protein CASSPNSAYEQYF.

This chain joins TRBV12-3 or TRBV12-4 and TRBJ2-7; perhaps TRBD2 as D (5 bases). The ends were cut back, 6 bases at V and 6 bases at J, with 18 bases in the middle. The CDR3 sequence is 14 residues long. The CDR3 DNA is TGTGCCAGCAGACTAGGGCTGGGCTACAGCGAGCAGTACTTC. Translating it yields CASRLGLGYSEQYF.

This chain links TRBV7-9 with TRBJ2-7; D is possibly TRBD1 (6 bases). The germline V gene has CDR1 SEHNR and CDR2 FQNEAQ (reference sequence). Trimming cost V 6 bases and J 3 bases, with 12 bases left between them. The CDR3 length is 13 residues. The CDR3 reads CASSPGHYYEQYF. The DNA for the CDR3 is TGTGCCAGCAGTCCGGGACACTACTACGAGCAGTACTTC.

The chain recombines TRBV18 with TRBJ2-3, with TRBD1 as a possible D gene (6 bases). V gave up 3 bases and J gave up 0 bases, with 13 bases separating them. Germline lookup yields CDR1 KGHSH and CDR2 LQKENI. The CDR3 covers 16 residues. CDR3 residues: CASSPRDTGSTDTQYF. The CDR3 DNA follows: TGTGCCAGCTCACCCCGGGACACCGGTAGCACAGATACGCAGTATTTT. The whole variable domain, filled in from reference TRBV18 and TRBJ2-3, reads NAGVMQNPRHLVRRRGQEARLRCSPMKGHSHVYWYRQLPEEGLKFMVYLQKENIIDESGMPKERFSAEFPKEGPSILRIQQVVRGDSAAYFCASSPRDTGSTDTQYFGPGTRLTVL.

The gene calls are TRBV30 and TRBJ2-1; 9 nucleotides align to TRBD1. CDR1 and CDR2 from the germline V gene are GTSNPN and SVGIG (reference sequence). The CDR3 has 14 amino acids. Trimming cost V 4 bases and J 8 bases; bases outside gene matches: 9. The CDR3 coding sequence is TGTGCCTGGACTCCGGGACAGGGTATCCATGAGCAGTTCTTC. It yields the protein CAWTPGQGIHEQFF.

The rearrangement links TRBV20-1 to TRBJ2-6; the D gene is possibly TRBD1 (5 bases). This CDR3 has 16 residues. Trimming took 7 bases from V and 0 from J, leaving 16 bases between them. Germline CDR1 reads DFQATT; CDR2 reads SNEGSKA (reference sequence). The CDR3 DNA follows: TGCAGTGTCCCTGCCGACAGAGACTCTGGGGCCAACGTCCTGACTTTC. This encodes CSVPADRDSGANVLTF.

This clonotype turned up a few times. The chain combines TRBV19 with TRBJ2-7; TRBD2 agrees at 10 bases. In germline, CDR1 is LNHDA, CDR2 SQIVND (reference sequence). The length of the CDR3 is 14 residues. The junction had 4 bases not matched to a gene; V was cut back by 4 bases and J by 4 bases. The CDR3 here is CASSTGTSAYEQYF. The CDR3 DNA sequence: TGTGCCAGTAGTACAGGGACTAGCGCTTACGAGCAGTACTTC. The full variable domain, rest sourced from reference TRBV19 and TRBJ2-7, is DGGITQSPKYLFRKEGQNVTLSCEQNLNHDAMYWYRQDPGQGLRLIYYSQIVNDFQKGDIAEGYSVSREKKESFPLTVTSAQKNPTAFYLCASSTGTSAYEQYFGPGTRLTVT.

This clonotype was seen only a few times. The genes are TRBV20-1 and TRBJ2-5; possible D gene TRBD2, 6 bases. The CDR3 contains 14 residues. Per the germline V gene, CDR1 is DFQATT and CDR2 is SNEGSKA (reference sequence). The V end was cut by 3 bases, the J end by 0 bases, with 11 bases between. CDR3 coding DNA: TGCAGTGCTAGTGACCGGGGGTACCAAGAGACCCAGTACTTC. Its translation: CSASDRGYQETQYF.